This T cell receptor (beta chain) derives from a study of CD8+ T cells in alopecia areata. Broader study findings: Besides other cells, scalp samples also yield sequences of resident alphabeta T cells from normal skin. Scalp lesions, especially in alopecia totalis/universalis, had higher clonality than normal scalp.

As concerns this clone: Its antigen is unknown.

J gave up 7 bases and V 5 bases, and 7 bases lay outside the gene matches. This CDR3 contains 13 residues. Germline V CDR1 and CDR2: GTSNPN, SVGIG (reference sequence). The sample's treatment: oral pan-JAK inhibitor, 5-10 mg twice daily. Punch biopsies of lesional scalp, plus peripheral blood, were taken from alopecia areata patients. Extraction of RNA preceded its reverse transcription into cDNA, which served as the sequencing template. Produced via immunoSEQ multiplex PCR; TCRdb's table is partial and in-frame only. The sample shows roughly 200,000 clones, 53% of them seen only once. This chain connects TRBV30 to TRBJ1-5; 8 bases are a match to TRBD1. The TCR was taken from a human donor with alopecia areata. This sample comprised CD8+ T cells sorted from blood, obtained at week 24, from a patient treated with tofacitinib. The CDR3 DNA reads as TGTGCCTGGCAAGAAACAGGGGGACAGCCCCAGCATTTT. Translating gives CAWQETGGQPQHF.